This T cell receptor (beta chain) was recovered during a study of T cells in Graves' hyperthyroidism and ophthalmopathy. General study results and limits: Ophthalmopathy was predicted by the model a median of about 6.5 months ahead of onset. A 13 V-J signature model discriminated ophthalmopathy versus stable hyperthyroidism.

This clonotype showed up just a few times. No antigen is known for it. The CDR3 loop spans 14 amino acids. V was pared by 8 bases and J by 4 bases, with 10 bases of the junction left unmatched. The germline gives CDR1 MDHEN, CDR2 SYDVKM. RNA transcripts were the template for amplifying TCR beta CDR3 regions. The HTBI set primed first-round TCR CDR3 RT-PCR. TCRdb redid the calling of the multiplex PCR reads with MiXCR, one entry per CDR3 protein. The sample records about 520,000 distinct CDR3 sequences, roughly a quarter being singletons. The rearrangement joins TRBV28 to TRBJ1-1; TRBD1 aligns across 7 bases. This receptor was obtained from a woman aged 25 to 39 with Graves' ophthalmopathy. Sequenced input: blood. CDR3 nucleotide sequence: TGTGCCAGCCAAACAGGGGAAGAGAGCACTGAAGCTTTCTTT. Translating gives CASQTGEESTEAFF. The full variable domain, rest sourced from reference TRBV28 and TRBJ1-1, is DVKVTQSSRYLVKRTGEKVFLECVQDMDHENMFWYRQDPGLGLRLIYFSYDVKMKEKGDIPEGYSVSREKKERFSLILESASTNQTSMYLCASQTGEESTEAFFGQGTRLTVV.